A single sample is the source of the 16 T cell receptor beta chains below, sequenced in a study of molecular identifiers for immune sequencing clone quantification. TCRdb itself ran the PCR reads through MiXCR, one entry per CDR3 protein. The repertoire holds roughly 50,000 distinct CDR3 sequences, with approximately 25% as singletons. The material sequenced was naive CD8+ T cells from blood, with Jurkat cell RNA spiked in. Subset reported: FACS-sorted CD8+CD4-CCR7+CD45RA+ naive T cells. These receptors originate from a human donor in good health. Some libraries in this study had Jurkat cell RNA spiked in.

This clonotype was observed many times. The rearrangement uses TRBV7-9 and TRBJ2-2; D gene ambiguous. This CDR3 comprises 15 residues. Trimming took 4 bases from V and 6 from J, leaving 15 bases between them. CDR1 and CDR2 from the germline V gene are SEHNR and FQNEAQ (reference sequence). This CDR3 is CASSSYPREAGELFF. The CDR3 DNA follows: TGTGCCAGCAGCTCATATCCTCGAGAGGCCGGGGAGCTGTTTTTT.

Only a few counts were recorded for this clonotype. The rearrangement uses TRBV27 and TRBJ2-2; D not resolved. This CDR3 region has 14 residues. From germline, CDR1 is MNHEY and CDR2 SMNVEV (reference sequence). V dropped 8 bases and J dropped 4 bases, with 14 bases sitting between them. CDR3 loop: CASHWGFGTGELFF. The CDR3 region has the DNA TGTGCCAGCCACTGGGGTTTCGGCACCGGGGAGCTGTTTTTT.

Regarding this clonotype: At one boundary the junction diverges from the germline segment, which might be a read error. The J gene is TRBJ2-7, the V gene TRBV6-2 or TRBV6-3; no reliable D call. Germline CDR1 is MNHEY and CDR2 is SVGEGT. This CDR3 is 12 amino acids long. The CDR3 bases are TGTGCCTGCAGTTACGAGGTGGACGAGCAGTACTTC. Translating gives CACSYEVDEQYF.

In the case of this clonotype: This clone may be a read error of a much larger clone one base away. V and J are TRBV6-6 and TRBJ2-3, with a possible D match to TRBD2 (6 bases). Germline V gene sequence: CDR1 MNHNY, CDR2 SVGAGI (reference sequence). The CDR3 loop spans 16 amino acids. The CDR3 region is CASSYPEAGITDTRYF. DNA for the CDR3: TGTGCCAGCAGTTACCCCGAAGCGGGTATCACAGATACGCGGTATTTT.

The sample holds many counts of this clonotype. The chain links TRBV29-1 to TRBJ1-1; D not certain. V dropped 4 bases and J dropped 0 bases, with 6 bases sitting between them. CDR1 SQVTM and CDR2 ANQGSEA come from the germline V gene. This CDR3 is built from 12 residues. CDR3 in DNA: TGCAGCGTTGTGGTTGTGAACACTGAAGCTTTCTTT. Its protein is CSVVVVNTEAFF.

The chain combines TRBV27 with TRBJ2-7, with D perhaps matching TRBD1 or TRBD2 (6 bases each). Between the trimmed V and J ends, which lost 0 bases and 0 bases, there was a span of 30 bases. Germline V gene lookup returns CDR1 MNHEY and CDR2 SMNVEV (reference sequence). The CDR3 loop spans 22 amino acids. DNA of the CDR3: TGTGCCAGCAGTTTATCGGCCCCCGGGGGCATGGCGTCAGGGGTCGTCTCCTACGAGCAGTACTTC. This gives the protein CASSLSAPGGMASGVVSYEQYF.

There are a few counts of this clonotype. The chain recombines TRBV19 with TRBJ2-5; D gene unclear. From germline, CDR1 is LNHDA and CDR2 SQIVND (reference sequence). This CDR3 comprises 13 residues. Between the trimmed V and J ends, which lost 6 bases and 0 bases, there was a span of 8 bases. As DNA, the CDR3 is TGTGCCAGTAGCTGGGGTTACCAAGAGACCCAGTACTTC. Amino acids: CASSWGYQETQYF.

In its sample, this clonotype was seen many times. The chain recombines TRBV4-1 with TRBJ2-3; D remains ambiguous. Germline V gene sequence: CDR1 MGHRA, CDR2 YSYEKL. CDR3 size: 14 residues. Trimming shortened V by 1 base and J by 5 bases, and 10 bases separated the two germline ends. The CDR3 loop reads CASSQGASLDTQYF. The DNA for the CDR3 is TGCGCCAGCAGCCAAGGTGCCTCTTTAGATACGCAGTATTTT.

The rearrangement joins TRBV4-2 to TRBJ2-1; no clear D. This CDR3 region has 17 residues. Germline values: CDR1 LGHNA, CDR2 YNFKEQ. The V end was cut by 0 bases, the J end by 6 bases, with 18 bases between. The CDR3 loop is CASSQEISQREPNEQFF. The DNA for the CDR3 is TGTGCCAGCAGCCAAGAGATAAGTCAAAGAGAACCCAATGAGCAGTTCTTC.

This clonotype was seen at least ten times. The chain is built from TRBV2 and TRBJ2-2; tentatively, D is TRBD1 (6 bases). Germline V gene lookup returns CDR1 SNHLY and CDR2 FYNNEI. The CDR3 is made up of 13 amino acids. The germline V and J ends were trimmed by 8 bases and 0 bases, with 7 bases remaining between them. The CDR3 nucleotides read TGTGCCAGCGGGGGCGCGAACACCGGGGAGCTGTTTTTT. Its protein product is CASGGANTGELFF.

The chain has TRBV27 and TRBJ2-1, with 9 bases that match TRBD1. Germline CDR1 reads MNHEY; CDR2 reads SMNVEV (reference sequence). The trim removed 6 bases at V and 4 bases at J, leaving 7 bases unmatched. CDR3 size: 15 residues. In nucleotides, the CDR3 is TGTGCCAGCAGACAGGGGGCTTCGCGTTACAATGAGCAGTTCTTC. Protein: CASRQGASRYNEQFF.

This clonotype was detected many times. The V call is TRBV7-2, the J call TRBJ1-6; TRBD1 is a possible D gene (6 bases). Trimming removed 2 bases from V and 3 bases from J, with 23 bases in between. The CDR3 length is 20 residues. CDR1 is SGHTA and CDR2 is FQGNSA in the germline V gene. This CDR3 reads CASSLPRLTGYRDYNSPLHF. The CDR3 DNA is TGTGCCAGCAGCTTACCAAGGCTTACAGGGTATCGTGACTATAATTCACCCCTCCACTTT.

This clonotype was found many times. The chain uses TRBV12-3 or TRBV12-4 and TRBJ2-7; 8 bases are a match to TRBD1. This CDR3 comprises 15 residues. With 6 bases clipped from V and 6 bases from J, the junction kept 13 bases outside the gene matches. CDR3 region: CASSATGTGSAEQYF. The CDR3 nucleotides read TGTGCCAGCAGCGCAACCGGGACAGGTAGCGCCGAGCAGTACTTC.

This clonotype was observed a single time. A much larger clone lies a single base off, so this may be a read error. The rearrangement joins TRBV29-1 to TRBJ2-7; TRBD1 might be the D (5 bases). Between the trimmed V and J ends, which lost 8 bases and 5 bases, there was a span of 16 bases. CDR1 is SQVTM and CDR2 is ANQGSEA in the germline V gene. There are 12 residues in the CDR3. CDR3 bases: TGCAGCATCATACCCCCAGGGAACGAGCAGTACTTC. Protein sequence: CSIIPPGNEQYF.

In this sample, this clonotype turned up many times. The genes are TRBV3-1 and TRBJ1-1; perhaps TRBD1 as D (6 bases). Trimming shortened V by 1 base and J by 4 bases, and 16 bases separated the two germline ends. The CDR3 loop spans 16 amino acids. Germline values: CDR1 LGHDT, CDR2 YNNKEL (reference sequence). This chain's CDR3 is CASSQVSGAGATEAFF. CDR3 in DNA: TGTGCCAGCAGCCAAGTTTCGGGGGCGGGGGCCACTGAAGCTTTCTTT.

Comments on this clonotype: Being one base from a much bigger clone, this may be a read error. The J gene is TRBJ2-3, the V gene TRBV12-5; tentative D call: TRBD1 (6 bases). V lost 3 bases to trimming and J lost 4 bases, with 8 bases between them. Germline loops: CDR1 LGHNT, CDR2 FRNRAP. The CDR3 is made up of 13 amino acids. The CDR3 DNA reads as TGTGCTAGTGGTTTAGGGGGACCAGATACGCAGTATTTT. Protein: CASGLGGPDTQYF.